Shown below are 23 T cell receptor beta chains from a single sample sequenced in a study of spatial heterogeneity in lung cancer. TCRdb recomputed calls from the 5' RACE reads with MiXCR, one row per CDR3 protein. The data show some 83,000 distinct CDR3 sequences, with approximately 20% seen just once and 6.2% held by the top ten. As for time point: sample taken at primary tumor resection. Extraction of whole RNA from tumor, nontumor lung or frozen PBMC preceded unsorted sequencing. The starting material was PBMCs, obtained at surgery. The receptors derive from a male donor with early-stage non-small cell lung cancer.

The rearrangement joins TRBV21-1 to TRBJ1-5; no check of the table's D call, TRBD1, against the DNA was made. TRBV21-1 is marked as a pseudogene. The CDR3 is 15 amino acids. CDR3 amino acids: CASCAGAGRDQPQHF. The CDR3 nucleotides are TGTGCCAGCTGTGCCGGGGCAGGAAGGGATCAGCCCCAGCATTTT.

V usage is TRBV18 and J usage is TRBJ2-7, with D perhaps matching TRBD1 (6 bases). This CDR3 has 15 amino acids. The V end lost 0 bases, the J end lost 0 bases, and 9 bases lay between the germline ends. Per germline, CDR1 KGHSH and CDR2 LQKENI. The CDR3 DNA reads TGTGCCAGCTCACCACCGGGGGCCTCCTCCTACGAGCAGTACTTC. This encodes CASSPPGASSYEQYF.

This clonotype was seen once. This chain links TRBV2 with TRBJ1-6, with 9 bases fitting TRBD1. The V segment lost 10 bases and the J segment 6 bases; nucleotides outside the gene matches: 10. CDR1 and CDR2 (germline): SNHLY, FYNNEI. The CDR3 is 15 residues long. In nucleotides, the CDR3 is TGTGCCACCGGAGGGACAGGGAATTCTAATTCACCCCTCCACTTT. It encodes CATGGTGNSNSPLHF.

This clonotype was observed a handful of times. The CDR3 region is CASSRGTGTVMNTEAFF. CDR3 DNA: TGTGCCAGCAGCAGAGGCACCGGGACCGTGATGAACACTGAAGCTTTCTTT. The V and J genes are TRBV7-8 and TRBJ1-1, with a tentative D call TRBD1 (5 bases). V was shortened by 5 bases and J by 0 bases, with 19 bases between the two germline ends. This CDR3 comprises 17 residues. Germline loops: CDR1 SGHVS, CDR2 FQNEAQ.

The chain has TRBV20-1 and TRBJ2-3; D gene uncertain. V was pared by 7 bases and J by 2 bases, with 13 bases between. The CDR3 is 13 residues long. Germline CDR1 reads DFQATT; CDR2 reads SNEGSKA (reference sequence). Written as DNA, the CDR3 is TGCAGTGGGACGCCGGACCCCACAGATACGCAGTATTTT. Translated: CSGTPDPTDTQYF.

This clonotype appeared many times. V gene TRBV21-1 combines with J gene TRBJ1-2; TRBD1, the table's D call, lacks a check against the DNA. TRBV21-1 is flagged as a pseudogene. This CDR3 has 15 residues. The CDR3 region has the DNA TGTGCCAGCAGCAAGACGGGACACCCTAACTATGGCTACACCTTC. It translates to CASSKTGHPNYGYTF.

This clonotype was counted a few times. This chain links TRBV28 with TRBJ2-1; 9 bases are shared with TRBD2. The V and J ends lost 5 bases and 8 bases, in that order; junction bases with no gene match: 10. The length of the CDR3 is 15 residues. The V gene's germline CDR1 is MDHEN and CDR2 SYDVKM. The CDR3 region has the DNA TGTGCCAGCAGTGGTAGCGGGAGCCATCAAGATGAGCAGTTCTTC. Translating it yields CASSGSGSHQDEQFF.

This clonotype was detected a few times. V usage is TRBV27 and J usage is TRBJ1-5, with TRBD1 matching 8 bases. The CDR3 sequence is 15 residues long. The germline CDR1 and CDR2 sequences are MNHEY and SMNVEV (reference sequence). Trimming cost V 2 bases and J 5 bases; bases outside gene matches: 5. The CDR3 region is CASSLSGTGYQPQHF. DNA for the CDR3: TGTGCCAGCAGTTTAAGCGGGACAGGTTATCAGCCCCAGCATTTT.

J is TRBJ2-2 and V is TRBV29-1, with 8 positions matching TRBD1. Germline CDR1 SQVTM, CDR2 ANQGSEA. This CDR3 has 13 amino acids. The V gene end was trimmed by 3 bases and the J gene end by 7 bases; junction bases not matched to a gene: 4. The CDR3: CSVDTGGIGELFF. The CDR3, as DNA: TGCAGCGTTGATACAGGGGGGATCGGGGAGCTGTTTTTT.

The J gene is TRBJ2-3, the V gene TRBV2, with 7 bases that match TRBD2. The CDR3 contains 15 residues. The ends lost 10 bases at V and 1 base at J; junction bases unmatched: 11. Germline V CDR1 and CDR2: SNHLY, FYNNEI. The CDR3 nucleotides are TGTGCCAACACACGTGGACTAGGAGGCACAGATACGCAGTATTTT. Protein product: CANTRGLGGTDTQYF. Full variable domain (rest looked up from reference TRBV2 and TRBJ2-3): EPEVTQTPSHQVTQMGQEVILRCVPISNHLYFYWYRQILGQKVEFLVSFYNNEISEKSEIFDDQFSVERPDGSNFTLKIRSTKLEDSAMYFCANTRGLGGTDTQYFGPGTRLTVL.

The V call is TRBV4-1, the J call TRBJ1-1; D gene unclear. Trimming took 1 base from V and 3 from J, leaving 6 bases between them. Germline values: CDR1 MGHRA, CDR2 YSYEKL. The CDR3 consists of 13 residues. The CDR3 nucleotides read TGCGCCAGCAGCCAAGCCAGGTACACTGAAGCTTTCTTT. This encodes CASSQARYTEAFF.

The V gene is TRBV13, the J gene TRBJ2-3; D is ambiguous. The CDR3 sequence is 14 residues long. Deletions cut 2 bases from V and 3 bases from J, with 9 bases between. Germline V gene lookup returns CDR1 PRHDT and CDR2 FYEKMQ (reference sequence). Here the CDR3 DNA reads TGTGCCAGCAGCTTATACCAGAAGACAGATACGCAGTATTTT. Protein: CASSLYQKTDTQYF.

The chain carries TRBV10-3 and TRBJ2-7; perhaps TRBD1 as D (6 bases). V was shortened by 6 bases and J by 1 base, with 22 bases between the two germline ends. CDR1 is ENHRY and CDR2 is SYGVKD in the germline V gene. There are 17 residues in the CDR3. CDR3 protein: CAISPVTGAKGSYEQYF. CDR3 sequence (DNA): TGTGCCATCAGCCCCGTGACAGGTGCGAAAGGGTCCTACGAGCAGTACTTC.

This clonotype was counted a few times. The CDR3 DNA follows: TGTGCCAGCAGCCGGGGACAGCCGAGCACTGAAGCTTTCTTT. This translates into CASSRGQPSTEAFF. This chain joins TRBV6-2 or TRBV6-3 and TRBJ1-1; the match to TRBD1 covers 7 bases. There are 14 residues in the CDR3. The junction had 8 bases not matched to a gene; V was cut back by 6 bases and J by 4 bases. Germline CDR1 and CDR2: MNHEY and SVGEGT.

There are a few counts of this clonotype. The genes are TRBV29-1 and TRBJ2-7, with D possibly matching TRBD1 (6 bases). Germline CDR1 reads SQVTM; CDR2 reads ANQGSEA. Trimming stripped 0 bases from V and 1 base from J, with 10 bases between. The CDR3 is 14 amino acids. The CDR3: CSVEDRTASYEQYF. CDR3 nucleotide sequence: TGCAGCGTTGAAGATCGGACAGCATCCTACGAGCAGTACTTC.

This clonotype showed up just a few times. The gene calls are TRBV10-3 and TRBJ2-7; 10 bases agree with TRBD1. The CDR3 extends over 14 amino acids. J gave up 0 bases and V 4 bases, and 0 bases lay outside the gene matches. The germline V gene encodes CDR1 ENHRY and CDR2 SYGVKD. The DNA of the CDR3 is TGTGCCATCAGTGGGGACAGGGGCTCCTACGAGCAGTACTTC. Translating gives CAISGDRGSYEQYF.

CDR3 sequence: CASSLLHEQFF. DNA for the CDR3: TGTGCCAGCAGTTTGCTACATGAGCAGTTCTTC. This chain uses TRBV27 with TRBJ2-1, with D unresolved. This CDR3 comprises 11 residues. Deletions cut 3 bases from V and 8 bases from J, with 5 bases between. Looked up from germline, CDR1 is MNHEY and CDR2 is SMNVEV (reference sequence).

This clonotype was seen a handful of times. The gene calls are TRBV28 and TRBJ2-1, with D uncertain. Germline V gene data show CDR1 as MDHEN and CDR2 as SYDVKM. This CDR3 is built from 13 residues. Trimming left V 2 bases short and J 9 bases short, with 11 bases between. CDR3 DNA sequence: TGTGCCAGCAGTTTACAGGTGAACGCTGAGCAGTTCTTC. Amino acids: CASSLQVNAEQFF.

V and J are TRBV5-1 and TRBJ2-3, with D perhaps TRBD2 (6 bases). V gave up 5 bases and J gave up 6 bases, with 16 bases separating them. The germline gives CDR1 SGHRS, CDR2 YFSETQ. The CDR3 length is 14 residues. CDR3 sequence (DNA): TGCGCCAGCAGAGTCGGGAGAGCGATGGATACGCAGTATTTT. Protein sequence: CASRVGRAMDTQYF.

The chain joins TRBV27 to TRBJ2-4, with D perhaps matching TRBD1 (6 bases). Germline values: CDR1 MNHEY, CDR2 SMNVEV (reference sequence). V was cut by 5 bases and J by 2 bases, with 10 bases left in between. The CDR3 totals 14 residues. CDR3 DNA sequence: TGTGCCAGCAGTACCACAGGGACCAAAAACATTCAGTACTTC. It translates to CASSTTGTKNIQYF.

V gene TRBV29-1 combines with J gene TRBJ1-5, with unresolved D. Germline loops: CDR1 SQVTM, CDR2 ANQGSEA. Trimming removed 3 bases from V and 2 bases from J, with 14 bases in between. This CDR3 spans 15 amino acids. DNA for the CDR3: TGCAGCGTTGAGTTTTCCGGGGAAGGCAATCAGCCCCAGCATTTT. Translated: CSVEFSGEGNQPQHF.

V and J are TRBV28 and TRBJ2-7; 8 bases map to TRBD2. The CDR3 is 13 residues long. The germline V gene has CDR1 MDHEN and CDR2 SYDVKM. The J segment lost 3 bases and the V segment lost 6 bases, leaving 4 bases of the junction unmatched. The CDR3 loop is CASRGGGIYEQYF. The DNA for the CDR3 is TGTGCCAGCAGGGGCGGGGGGATCTACGAGCAGTACTTC.

This CDR3 is CASSLGLRNQPQHF. The CDR3 coding sequence is TGTGCCAGCAGCCTGGGACTACGCAATCAGCCCCAGCATTTT. The chain carries TRBV5-5 and TRBJ1-5; maybe TRBD1 (5 bases). Trimming cost V 4 bases and J 2 bases, with 10 bases left between them. This CDR3 has 14 residues. CDR1 is SGHKS and CDR2 is YYEKEE in the germline V gene (reference sequence).